A single sample gave rise to the 32 T cell receptor beta chains below, sequenced in a study of OX40 agonist ivuxolimab in advanced cancers. Profiling relied on immunoSEQ multiplex PCR, and the TCRdb table lists in-frame clones only, not all of them. The repertoire holds roughly 81,000 clones, with over 85% as singletons. Material: CD4+ or CD8+ T cells sorted from blood, obtained in a trial of the OX40 agonist ivuxolimab. The receptors here all came from an adult with an advanced solid tumor such as melanoma, head and neck, liver or kidney cancer.

The rearrangement links TRBV27 to TRBJ2-7; the D gene is possibly TRBD1 (6 bases). This CDR3 comprises 14 residues. Trimming took 8 bases from V and 0 from J, leaving 14 bases between them. Looked up from germline, CDR1 is MNHEY and CDR2 is SMNVEV (reference sequence). The CDR3 bases are TGTGCCAGCTCCCCGGGACATATCTCCTACGAGCAGTACTTC. This sequence encodes CASSPGHISYEQYF.

The rearrangement joins TRBV7-9 to TRBJ2-4; 10 bases are shared with TRBD1. Unmatched junction bases numbered 12, after V lost 2 bases and J lost 8 bases. The CDR3 runs to 17 residues. Per germline, CDR1 SEHNR and CDR2 FQNEAQ (reference sequence). The CDR3 loop is CASSLPPGTGVGHIQYF. The CDR3 DNA sequence: TGTGCCAGCAGCTTACCCCCCGGGACAGGGGTAGGACACATTCAGTACTTC.

This rearrangement joins TRBV4-2 to TRBJ2-5, with D perhaps matching TRBD2 (6 bases). CDR3 length equals 16 residues. The V gene's germline CDR1 is LGHNA and CDR2 YNFKEQ. The V gene lost 2 bases and the J gene lost 5 bases, with 18 bases spanning the gap. CDR3 coding DNA: TGTGCCAGCAGCCAATATCCGGGAGCGGGTATGGAGACCCAGTACTTC. It encodes CASSQYPGAGMETQYF.

The table lists this clone with a count of one. This sample includes further DNA sequences coding for the same CDR3. This chain connects TRBV5-6 to TRBJ2-5; 8 positions agree with TRBD2. Germline values: CDR1 SGHDT, CDR2 YYEEEE. V dropped 1 base and J dropped 7; count of bases not matched to a gene: 3. The CDR3 runs to 13 residues. Here the CDR3 reads CASSLWAGGTQYF. Here the CDR3 DNA reads TGTGCCAGCAGCTTGTGGGCGGGGGGGACCCAGTACTTC.

The rearrangement joins TRBV7-2 to TRBJ1-4; D may be TRBD1 (6 bases). The germline CDR1 and CDR2 sequences are SGHTA and FQGNSA. The V end lost 5 bases, the J end lost 1 base, and 23 bases lay between the germline ends. The CDR3 sequence is 19 residues long. The CDR3 loop reads CASSLRGDTTYVTNEKLFF. The CDR3 DNA sequence: TGTGCCAGCAGCCTTCGGGGGGACACCACTTATGTAACTAATGAAAAACTGTTTTTT. Full variable domain (missing parts from reference TRBV7-2 and TRBJ1-4): GAGVSQSPSNKVTEKGKDVELRCDPISGHTALYWYRQSLGQGLEFLIYFQGNSAPDKSGLPSDRFSAERTGGSVSTLTIQRTQQEDSAVYLCASSLRGDTTYVTNEKLFFGSGTQLSVL.

The chain carries TRBV28 and TRBJ1-2; 9 bases agree with TRBD1. V trimming: 0 bases; J trimming: 4 bases; junction bases outside the gene matches: 3. CDR1 is MDHEN and CDR2 is SYDVKM in the germline V gene. The CDR3 is 15 amino acids. The CDR3 loop reads CASSLWGQGSYGYTF. The CDR3 DNA reads TGTGCCAGCAGTTTATGGGGACAGGGTAGCTATGGCTACACCTTC.

J is TRBJ2-5 and V is TRBV6-5, with a weak D call TRBD2 (5 bases). This CDR3 comprises 15 residues. Looked up from germline, CDR1 is MNHEY and CDR2 is SVGAGI. V was shortened by 0 bases and J by 4 bases, with 12 bases between the two germline ends. In nucleotides, the CDR3 is TGTGCCAGCAGTTACTCACTAAGCGGCGGAGAGACCCAGTACTTC. Protein: CASSYSLSGGETQYF.

This clone was seen just once. The chain carries TRBV11-2 and TRBJ2-1; D unresolved. The germline V and J ends were trimmed by 2 bases and 13 bases, with 15 bases remaining between them. The germline V gene has CDR1 SGHAT and CDR2 FQNNGV. The CDR3 spans 13 residues. The CDR3 spells CASSLIYLDRQFF. CDR3 DNA: TGTGCCAGCAGCTTAATCTACCTTGATCGACAGTTCTTC.

CDR3 in DNA: TGCGCCAGCAGCCAAGCGGACAGGCCCCGGGATACGCAGTATTTT. The encoded protein is CASSQADRPRDTQYF. This chain uses TRBV4-3 with TRBJ2-3; 7 bases are shared with TRBD1. Germline V gene data show CDR1 as LGHNA and CDR2 as YSLEER. The ends lost 1 base at V and 6 bases at J; junction bases unmatched: 7. The CDR3 has 15 amino acids.

The rearrangement joins TRBV2 to TRBJ1-1; possibly TRBD1 for D (5 bases). The CDR3 length is 16 residues. Per the germline V gene, CDR1 is SNHLY and CDR2 is FYNNEI. Trimming took 2 bases from V and 0 from J, leaving 13 bases between them. The CDR3, as DNA: TGTGCCAGCAGTGAATTGTCCCAGGGAATGAACACTGAAGCTTTCTTT. It yields the protein CASSELSQGMNTEAFF. Filled out from reference TRBV2 and TRBJ1-1, the complete variable domain reads EPEVTQTPSHQVTQMGQEVILRCVPISNHLYFYWYRQILGQKVEFLVSFYNNEISEKSEIFDDQFSVERPDGSNFTLKIRSTKLEDSAMYFCASSELSQGMNTEAFFGQGTRLTVV.

The chain couples TRBV27 to TRBJ2-7; D is unresolved. The CDR3 runs 16 residues. Per germline, CDR1 MNHEY and CDR2 SMNVEV (reference sequence). Between the trimmed V and J ends, which lost 2 bases and 6 bases, there was a span of 20 bases. CDR3 bases: TGTGCCAGCAGTTTAGCTTTCCCCCCCCAGCCAGGCGAGCAGTACTTC. It translates to CASSLAFPPQPGEQYF.

The rearrangement uses TRBV21-1 and TRBJ1-2; whether TRBD1, the table's D call, matches the DNA was not checked. TRBV21-1 is recorded as a pseudogene. The CDR3 has 17 residues. For the CDR3, the DNA is TGTGCCAGCCGCCTCCCTGGGGACAGGGGGGACAACTATGGCTACACCTTC. Translating gives CASRLPGDRGDNYGYTF.

V usage is TRBV4-3 and J usage is TRBJ2-3; D is perhaps TRBD1 (6 bases). Germline V gives CDR1 LGHNA, CDR2 YSLEER. Deletions cut 3 bases from V and 4 bases from J, with 17 bases between. The CDR3 has 16 amino acids. For the CDR3, the DNA is TGCGCCAGCAGCCAGTCCCCCTTGGGGGCATCAGATACGCAGTATTTT. Its protein is CASSQSPLGASDTQYF.

The chain links TRBV10-3 to TRBJ2-1; a weak D match, TRBD1 (6 bases). The germline V gene encodes CDR1 ENHRY and CDR2 SYGVKD. The CDR3 contains 15 residues. Trimming took 10 bases from V and 3 from J, leaving 19 bases between them. As DNA, the CDR3 is TGTGCCAGCAAGAGCCTTGACAGGAGCTACAATGAGCAGTTCTTC. It is translated as CASKSLDRSYNEQFF.

V and J are TRBV6-5 and TRBJ1-2; TRBD1 matches 8 bases. The J segment lost 4 bases and the V segment lost 5 bases, leaving 3 bases of the junction unmatched. The CDR3 runs 13 residues. Germline V lookup: CDR1 MNHEY, CDR2 SVGAGI. The CDR3 nucleotides are TGTGCCAGCAGTCCCACAGGGGGCTATGGCTACACCTTC. Its translation: CASSPTGGYGYTF.

In this sample, this clone turned up once. V is TRBV15 and J is TRBJ2-5, with 12 bases that match TRBD2. The CDR3 is made up of 15 amino acids. With V trimmed by 1 base and J by 5 bases, 2 bases remained unmatched. Germline V lookup: CDR1 LNHNV, CDR2 YYDKDF (reference sequence). The CDR3 DNA reads TGTGCCACCAGCAGAGCTACTAGCGGGAGGGAGACCCAGTACTTC. Its protein product is CATSRATSGRETQYF.

The chain is built from TRBV9 and TRBJ2-1; 14 positions match TRBD2. The CDR3 consists of 17 residues. Per germline, CDR1 SGDLS and CDR2 YYNGEE. V dropped 0 bases and J dropped 8; count of bases not matched to a gene: 7. The chain's CDR3 is CASSVAAGLAGVDEQFF. The CDR3 bases are TGTGCCAGCAGCGTAGCGGCGGGACTAGCGGGAGTCGATGAGCAGTTCTTC.

V usage is TRBV10-2 and J usage is TRBJ2-1; D is ambiguous. The CDR3 has 11 amino acids. Trimming shortened V by 3 bases and J by 10 bases, and 7 bases separated the two germline ends. CDR1 is WSHSY, CDR2 SAAADI, per germline. In DNA form, the CDR3 reads TGCGCCAGCAGTGAAATCCGGGAGCAGTTCTTC. This gives the protein CASSEIREQFF.

This chain connects TRBV21-1 to TRBJ2-7; the tabulated D call, TRBD1, remains unverified against the DNA. TRBV21-1 is a listed pseudogene. This CDR3 comprises 15 residues. The CDR3 region is CASSGHWTGSYEQYF. As DNA, the CDR3 is TGTGCCAGCAGCGGACACTGGACCGGCTCCTACGAGCAGTACTTC.

This clone was detected once. The chain recombines TRBV2 with TRBJ1-1; D is possibly TRBD1 (6 bases). CDR1 and CDR2 from the germline V gene are SNHLY and FYNNEI. The CDR3 runs to 12 residues. The germline V and J ends were trimmed by 8 bases and 5 bases, with 12 bases remaining between them. DNA of the CDR3: TGTGCCAGCGGGGGCAGCCGTACTGAAGCTTTCTTT. It specifies CASGGSRTEAFF.

V and J are TRBV21-1 and TRBJ2-7; the table's TRBD2 call for D was not verified on the DNA. TRBV21-1 represents a pseudogene. This CDR3 has 15 amino acids. For the CDR3, the DNA is TGTGCCAGCAGCAAAGTAGGGGGGGGCATGGACGAGCAGTACTTC. Its protein product is CASSKVGGGMDEQYF.

This chain links TRBV28 with TRBJ2-3; TRBD2 might be the D (5 bases). Between the trimmed V and J ends, which lost 3 bases and 7 bases, there was a span of 11 bases. Germline-derived CDR1 and CDR2 are MDHEN and SYDVKM. The CDR3 has 13 amino acids. CDR3 sequence reads: CASSLPQRYTQYF. The CDR3 nucleotides are TGTGCCAGCAGTTTGCCCCAGCGGTATACGCAGTATTTT.

In its sample, this clone was seen once. The rearrangement links TRBV9 to TRBJ2-1, with TRBD2 matching over 10 bases. The germline gives CDR1 SGDLS, CDR2 YYNGEE. The CDR3 spans 16 residues. The junction had 11 bases not matched to a gene; V was cut back by 3 bases and J by 8 bases. The CDR3 nucleotides are TGTGCCAGCAGCGACCAACTAGCGGGGAGAGTCCATGAGCAGTTCTTC. Its translation: CASSDQLAGRVHEQFF.

V gene TRBV7-9 combines with J gene TRBJ2-7; a possible D gene is TRBD1 (5 bases). This CDR3 has 12 residues. Germline values: CDR1 SEHNR, CDR2 FQNEAQ (reference sequence). The germline V and J ends were trimmed by 4 bases and 3 bases, with 7 bases remaining between them. Here the CDR3 reads CASSSQGYEQYF. The CDR3 DNA sequence: TGTGCCAGCAGCTCTCAGGGCTACGAGCAGTACTTC.

This clone appeared a single time. This chain uses TRBV5-4 with TRBJ2-7; D is uncertain. Between the trimmed V and J ends, which lost 0 bases and 3 bases, there was a span of 13 bases. The CDR3 is 15 amino acids. Germline loops: CDR1 SGHNT, CDR2 YYREEE (reference sequence). CDR3 nucleotide sequence: TGTGCCAGCAGCTTGGGTAGCTCACTAAGCTACGAGCAGTACTTC. Protein sequence: CASSLGSSLSYEQYF.

V gene TRBV6-6 combines with J gene TRBJ2-5; D perhaps matches TRBD2 (6 bases). The CDR3 covers 15 residues. Germline V CDR1 and CDR2: MNHNY, SVGAGI (reference sequence). The germline V and J ends were trimmed by 6 bases and 1 base, with 15 bases remaining between them. This CDR3 is CASSTQFSGQETQYF. The CDR3 nucleotides are TGTGCCAGCAGCACACAATTTAGCGGCCAAGAGACCCAGTACTTC.

V and J are TRBV27 and TRBJ1-2; possible D gene TRBD1, 5 bases. Trimming stripped 2 bases from V and 4 bases from J, with 8 bases between. Germline CDR1 and CDR2: MNHEY and SMNVEV (reference sequence). CDR3 length: 13 residues. The chain's CDR3 is CASSLGQGYGYTF. CDR3 DNA sequence: TGTGCCAGCAGTTTAGGGCAGGGCTATGGCTACACCTTC.

The chain has TRBV2 and TRBJ1-5; D unclear. CDR3 length: 14 amino acids. Deletions cut 4 bases from V and 1 base from J, with 8 bases between. Germline lookup yields CDR1 SNHLY and CDR2 FYNNEI. Written as DNA, the CDR3 is TGTGCCAGCAGTGTAGGGCAGAGCAATCAGCCCCAGCATTTT. Translating gives CASSVGQSNQPQHF.

The chain uses TRBV7-9 and TRBJ1-2; 7 nucleotides agree with TRBD1. CDR3 length: 14 residues. The germline CDR1 and CDR2 sequences are SEHNR and FQNEAQ (reference sequence). V dropped 1 base and J dropped 4; count of bases not matched to a gene: 3. The CDR3, as DNA: TGTGCCAGCAGCTTAGGGGAGGGGGCCTATGGCTACACCTTC. Protein: CASSLGEGAYGYTF.

The V and J genes are TRBV10-3 and TRBJ2-7, with a possible D match to TRBD1 (5 bases). The CDR3 totals 13 residues. Trimming removed 5 bases from V and 0 bases from J, with 8 bases in between. Looked up from germline, CDR1 is ENHRY and CDR2 is SYGVKD. The CDR3 DNA reads TGTGCCATCAGTAGGACATCCTCCTACGAGCAGTACTTC. Translating gives CAISRTSSYEQYF.

The chain recombines TRBV6-1 with TRBJ2-7; D is possibly TRBD1 (5 bases). CDR3 length equals 14 residues. V lost 3 bases, J lost 0 bases, and 9 bases lay in between. CDR1 is MNHNS and CDR2 is SASEGT in the germline V gene. The CDR3 loop reads CASSDRVNSYEQYF. The CDR3, as DNA: TGTGCCAGCAGTGACAGGGTAAACTCCTACGAGCAGTACTTC.

In this sample, this clone turned up a few times. The chain employs TRBV6-5 and TRBJ1-1, with D possibly being TRBD1 (5 bases). In germline, CDR1 is MNHEY, CDR2 SVGAGI. Trimming cost V 5 bases and J 4 bases, with 11 bases left between them. The CDR3 runs to 13 residues. The DNA of the CDR3 is TGTGCCAGCAGTCTCCAGGGTGGCACTGAAGCTTTCTTT. This translates into CASSLQGGTEAFF.